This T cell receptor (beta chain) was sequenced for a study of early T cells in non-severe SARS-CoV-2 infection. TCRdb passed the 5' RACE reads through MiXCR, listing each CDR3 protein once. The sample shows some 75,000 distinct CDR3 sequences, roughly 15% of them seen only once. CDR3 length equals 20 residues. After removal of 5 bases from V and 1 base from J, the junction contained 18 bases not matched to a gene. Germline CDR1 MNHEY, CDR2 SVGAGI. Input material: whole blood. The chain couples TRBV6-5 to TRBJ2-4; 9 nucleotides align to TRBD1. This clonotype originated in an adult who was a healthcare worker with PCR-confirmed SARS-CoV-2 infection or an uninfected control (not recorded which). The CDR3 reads CASSGTGPDSEGAAKNIQYF. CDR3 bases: TGTGCCAGCAGTGGGACAGGGCCGGATAGTGAAGGAGCGGCCAAAAACATTCAGTACTTC.